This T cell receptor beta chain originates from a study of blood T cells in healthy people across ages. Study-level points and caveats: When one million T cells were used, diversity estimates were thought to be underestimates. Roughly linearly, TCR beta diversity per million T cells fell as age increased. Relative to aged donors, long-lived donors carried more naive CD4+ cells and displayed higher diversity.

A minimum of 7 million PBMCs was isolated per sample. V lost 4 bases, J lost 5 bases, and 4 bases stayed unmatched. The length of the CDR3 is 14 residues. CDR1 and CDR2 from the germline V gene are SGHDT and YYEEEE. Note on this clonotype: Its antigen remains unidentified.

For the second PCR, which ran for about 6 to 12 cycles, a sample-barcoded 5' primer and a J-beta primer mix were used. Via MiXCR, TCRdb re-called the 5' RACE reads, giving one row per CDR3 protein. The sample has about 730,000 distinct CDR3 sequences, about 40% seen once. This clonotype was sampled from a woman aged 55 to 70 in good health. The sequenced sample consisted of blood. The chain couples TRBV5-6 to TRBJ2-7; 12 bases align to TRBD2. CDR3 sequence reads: CASSGWTSGDEQYF. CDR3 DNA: TGTGCCAGCAGCGGATGGACTAGCGGGGACGAGCAGTACTTC.